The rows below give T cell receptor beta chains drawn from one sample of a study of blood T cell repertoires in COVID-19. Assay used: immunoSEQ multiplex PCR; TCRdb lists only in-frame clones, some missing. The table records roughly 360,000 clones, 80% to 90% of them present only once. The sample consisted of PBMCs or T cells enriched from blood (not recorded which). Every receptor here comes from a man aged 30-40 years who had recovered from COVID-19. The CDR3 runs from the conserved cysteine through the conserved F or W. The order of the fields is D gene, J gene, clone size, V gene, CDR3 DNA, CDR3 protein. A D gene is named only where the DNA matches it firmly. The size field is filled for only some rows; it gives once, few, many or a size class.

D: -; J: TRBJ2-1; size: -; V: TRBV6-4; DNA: TGTGCCAGCAGTGTCGAACTTTTTAGGGGCAATGAGCAGTTCTTC; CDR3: CASSVELFRGNEQFF
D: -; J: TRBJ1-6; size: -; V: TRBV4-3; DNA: TGCGCCAGCAGCCAAGATCTTGATTCACCCCTCCACTTT; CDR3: CASSQDLDSPLHF
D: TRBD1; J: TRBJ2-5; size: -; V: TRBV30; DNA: TGTGCCTGGGGAATACCGGGACAGGGTCCGACCCAGTACTTC; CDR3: CAWGIPGQGPTQYF
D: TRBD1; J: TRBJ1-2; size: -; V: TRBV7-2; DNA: TGTGCCAGCAGCCCCCCGGGACAGGGGGTCACGGGTGGCTACACCTTC; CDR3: CASSPPGQGVTGGYTF
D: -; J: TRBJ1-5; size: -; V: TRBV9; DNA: TGTGCCAGCAGCGGGGGGGAGGTCAGCAATCAGCCCCAGCATTTT; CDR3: CASSGGEVSNQPQHF
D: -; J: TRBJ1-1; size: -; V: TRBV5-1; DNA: TGCGCCAGCAGCGGGCCAGGTGAAGCTTTCTTT; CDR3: CASSGPGEAFF
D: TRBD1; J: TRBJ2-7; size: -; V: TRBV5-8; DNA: TGTGCCAGCAGCTTGGGGACAGGGATCTCCTACGAGCAGTACTTC; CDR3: CASSLGTGISYEQYF
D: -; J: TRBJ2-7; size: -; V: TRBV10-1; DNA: TGCGCCAGCTCCGCCCAGGGGTTCGAAGGGCAGTACTTC; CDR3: CASSAQGFEGQYF
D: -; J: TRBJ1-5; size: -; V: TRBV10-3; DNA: TGTGCCACGCGGAGGGTAAGCAATCAGCCCCAGCATTTT; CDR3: CATRRVSNQPQHF
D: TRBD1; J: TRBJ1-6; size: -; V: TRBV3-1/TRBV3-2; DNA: TGTGCCAGCGTCGGGACAGGGTTTTCACCCCTCCACTTT; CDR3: CASVGTGFSPLHF
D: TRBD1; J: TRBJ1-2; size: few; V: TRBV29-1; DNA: TGCAGCTTTACTACCGGGGGGACAGGGGGTGGCTACACCTTC; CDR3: CSFTTGGTGGGYTF
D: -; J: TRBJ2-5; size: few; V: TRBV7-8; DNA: TGTGCCAGCAGCTTAGACCGGGTCTTGTACCAAGAGACCCAGTACTTC; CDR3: CASSLDRVLYQETQYF
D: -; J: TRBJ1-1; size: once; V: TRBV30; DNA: TGTGCCTGGAGTGTACGGGGTGTTGGACAGAGACTGAACACTGAAGCTTTCTTT; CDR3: CAWSVRGVGQRLNTEAFF
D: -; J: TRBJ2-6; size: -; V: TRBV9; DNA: TGTGCCAGCAGCGTCCTAGGGGGCTCTGGGGCCAACGTCCTGACTTTC; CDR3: CASSVLGGSGANVLTF
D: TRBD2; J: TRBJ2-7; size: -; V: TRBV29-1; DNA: TGCAGCGTCGCTAGCGGGGGGGGTCCCTCCTACGAGCAGTACTTC; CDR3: CSVASGGGPSYEQYF
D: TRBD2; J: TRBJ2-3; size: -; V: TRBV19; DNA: TGTGCCAGTAGTGGGGGACTAGCGGGGCTATCCACAGATACGCAGTATTTT; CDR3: CASSGGLAGLSTDTQYF
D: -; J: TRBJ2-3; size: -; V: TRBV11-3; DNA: TGTGCCAGCAGTTCCGGACAGATAGAGACAGATACGCAGTATTTT; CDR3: CASSSGQIETDTQYF
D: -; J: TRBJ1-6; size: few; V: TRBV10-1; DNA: TGCGCCAGCAGTGAACAGTTAAATTCACCCCTCCACTTT; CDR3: CASSEQLNSPLHF
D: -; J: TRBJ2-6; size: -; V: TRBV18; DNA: TGTGCCAGCTCACCACCGAACCAGGCTGGGGCCAACGTCCTGACTTTC; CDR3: CASSPPNQAGANVLTF
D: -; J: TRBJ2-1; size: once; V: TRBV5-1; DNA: TGCGCCAGCAGCTTGGGGAGAGACAATGAGCAGTTCTTC; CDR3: CASSLGRDNEQFF
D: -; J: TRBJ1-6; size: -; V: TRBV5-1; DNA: TGCGCCAGCAGCCCCACTGGGGCTTCCCACTCCTTTAATTCACCCCTCCACTTT; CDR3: CASSPTGASHSFNSPLHF
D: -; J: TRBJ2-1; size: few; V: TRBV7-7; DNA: TGTGCTAGCAGCCCCGTTGGGGGTTCGGGGGATGAGCAGTTCTTC; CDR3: CASSPVGGSGDEQFF